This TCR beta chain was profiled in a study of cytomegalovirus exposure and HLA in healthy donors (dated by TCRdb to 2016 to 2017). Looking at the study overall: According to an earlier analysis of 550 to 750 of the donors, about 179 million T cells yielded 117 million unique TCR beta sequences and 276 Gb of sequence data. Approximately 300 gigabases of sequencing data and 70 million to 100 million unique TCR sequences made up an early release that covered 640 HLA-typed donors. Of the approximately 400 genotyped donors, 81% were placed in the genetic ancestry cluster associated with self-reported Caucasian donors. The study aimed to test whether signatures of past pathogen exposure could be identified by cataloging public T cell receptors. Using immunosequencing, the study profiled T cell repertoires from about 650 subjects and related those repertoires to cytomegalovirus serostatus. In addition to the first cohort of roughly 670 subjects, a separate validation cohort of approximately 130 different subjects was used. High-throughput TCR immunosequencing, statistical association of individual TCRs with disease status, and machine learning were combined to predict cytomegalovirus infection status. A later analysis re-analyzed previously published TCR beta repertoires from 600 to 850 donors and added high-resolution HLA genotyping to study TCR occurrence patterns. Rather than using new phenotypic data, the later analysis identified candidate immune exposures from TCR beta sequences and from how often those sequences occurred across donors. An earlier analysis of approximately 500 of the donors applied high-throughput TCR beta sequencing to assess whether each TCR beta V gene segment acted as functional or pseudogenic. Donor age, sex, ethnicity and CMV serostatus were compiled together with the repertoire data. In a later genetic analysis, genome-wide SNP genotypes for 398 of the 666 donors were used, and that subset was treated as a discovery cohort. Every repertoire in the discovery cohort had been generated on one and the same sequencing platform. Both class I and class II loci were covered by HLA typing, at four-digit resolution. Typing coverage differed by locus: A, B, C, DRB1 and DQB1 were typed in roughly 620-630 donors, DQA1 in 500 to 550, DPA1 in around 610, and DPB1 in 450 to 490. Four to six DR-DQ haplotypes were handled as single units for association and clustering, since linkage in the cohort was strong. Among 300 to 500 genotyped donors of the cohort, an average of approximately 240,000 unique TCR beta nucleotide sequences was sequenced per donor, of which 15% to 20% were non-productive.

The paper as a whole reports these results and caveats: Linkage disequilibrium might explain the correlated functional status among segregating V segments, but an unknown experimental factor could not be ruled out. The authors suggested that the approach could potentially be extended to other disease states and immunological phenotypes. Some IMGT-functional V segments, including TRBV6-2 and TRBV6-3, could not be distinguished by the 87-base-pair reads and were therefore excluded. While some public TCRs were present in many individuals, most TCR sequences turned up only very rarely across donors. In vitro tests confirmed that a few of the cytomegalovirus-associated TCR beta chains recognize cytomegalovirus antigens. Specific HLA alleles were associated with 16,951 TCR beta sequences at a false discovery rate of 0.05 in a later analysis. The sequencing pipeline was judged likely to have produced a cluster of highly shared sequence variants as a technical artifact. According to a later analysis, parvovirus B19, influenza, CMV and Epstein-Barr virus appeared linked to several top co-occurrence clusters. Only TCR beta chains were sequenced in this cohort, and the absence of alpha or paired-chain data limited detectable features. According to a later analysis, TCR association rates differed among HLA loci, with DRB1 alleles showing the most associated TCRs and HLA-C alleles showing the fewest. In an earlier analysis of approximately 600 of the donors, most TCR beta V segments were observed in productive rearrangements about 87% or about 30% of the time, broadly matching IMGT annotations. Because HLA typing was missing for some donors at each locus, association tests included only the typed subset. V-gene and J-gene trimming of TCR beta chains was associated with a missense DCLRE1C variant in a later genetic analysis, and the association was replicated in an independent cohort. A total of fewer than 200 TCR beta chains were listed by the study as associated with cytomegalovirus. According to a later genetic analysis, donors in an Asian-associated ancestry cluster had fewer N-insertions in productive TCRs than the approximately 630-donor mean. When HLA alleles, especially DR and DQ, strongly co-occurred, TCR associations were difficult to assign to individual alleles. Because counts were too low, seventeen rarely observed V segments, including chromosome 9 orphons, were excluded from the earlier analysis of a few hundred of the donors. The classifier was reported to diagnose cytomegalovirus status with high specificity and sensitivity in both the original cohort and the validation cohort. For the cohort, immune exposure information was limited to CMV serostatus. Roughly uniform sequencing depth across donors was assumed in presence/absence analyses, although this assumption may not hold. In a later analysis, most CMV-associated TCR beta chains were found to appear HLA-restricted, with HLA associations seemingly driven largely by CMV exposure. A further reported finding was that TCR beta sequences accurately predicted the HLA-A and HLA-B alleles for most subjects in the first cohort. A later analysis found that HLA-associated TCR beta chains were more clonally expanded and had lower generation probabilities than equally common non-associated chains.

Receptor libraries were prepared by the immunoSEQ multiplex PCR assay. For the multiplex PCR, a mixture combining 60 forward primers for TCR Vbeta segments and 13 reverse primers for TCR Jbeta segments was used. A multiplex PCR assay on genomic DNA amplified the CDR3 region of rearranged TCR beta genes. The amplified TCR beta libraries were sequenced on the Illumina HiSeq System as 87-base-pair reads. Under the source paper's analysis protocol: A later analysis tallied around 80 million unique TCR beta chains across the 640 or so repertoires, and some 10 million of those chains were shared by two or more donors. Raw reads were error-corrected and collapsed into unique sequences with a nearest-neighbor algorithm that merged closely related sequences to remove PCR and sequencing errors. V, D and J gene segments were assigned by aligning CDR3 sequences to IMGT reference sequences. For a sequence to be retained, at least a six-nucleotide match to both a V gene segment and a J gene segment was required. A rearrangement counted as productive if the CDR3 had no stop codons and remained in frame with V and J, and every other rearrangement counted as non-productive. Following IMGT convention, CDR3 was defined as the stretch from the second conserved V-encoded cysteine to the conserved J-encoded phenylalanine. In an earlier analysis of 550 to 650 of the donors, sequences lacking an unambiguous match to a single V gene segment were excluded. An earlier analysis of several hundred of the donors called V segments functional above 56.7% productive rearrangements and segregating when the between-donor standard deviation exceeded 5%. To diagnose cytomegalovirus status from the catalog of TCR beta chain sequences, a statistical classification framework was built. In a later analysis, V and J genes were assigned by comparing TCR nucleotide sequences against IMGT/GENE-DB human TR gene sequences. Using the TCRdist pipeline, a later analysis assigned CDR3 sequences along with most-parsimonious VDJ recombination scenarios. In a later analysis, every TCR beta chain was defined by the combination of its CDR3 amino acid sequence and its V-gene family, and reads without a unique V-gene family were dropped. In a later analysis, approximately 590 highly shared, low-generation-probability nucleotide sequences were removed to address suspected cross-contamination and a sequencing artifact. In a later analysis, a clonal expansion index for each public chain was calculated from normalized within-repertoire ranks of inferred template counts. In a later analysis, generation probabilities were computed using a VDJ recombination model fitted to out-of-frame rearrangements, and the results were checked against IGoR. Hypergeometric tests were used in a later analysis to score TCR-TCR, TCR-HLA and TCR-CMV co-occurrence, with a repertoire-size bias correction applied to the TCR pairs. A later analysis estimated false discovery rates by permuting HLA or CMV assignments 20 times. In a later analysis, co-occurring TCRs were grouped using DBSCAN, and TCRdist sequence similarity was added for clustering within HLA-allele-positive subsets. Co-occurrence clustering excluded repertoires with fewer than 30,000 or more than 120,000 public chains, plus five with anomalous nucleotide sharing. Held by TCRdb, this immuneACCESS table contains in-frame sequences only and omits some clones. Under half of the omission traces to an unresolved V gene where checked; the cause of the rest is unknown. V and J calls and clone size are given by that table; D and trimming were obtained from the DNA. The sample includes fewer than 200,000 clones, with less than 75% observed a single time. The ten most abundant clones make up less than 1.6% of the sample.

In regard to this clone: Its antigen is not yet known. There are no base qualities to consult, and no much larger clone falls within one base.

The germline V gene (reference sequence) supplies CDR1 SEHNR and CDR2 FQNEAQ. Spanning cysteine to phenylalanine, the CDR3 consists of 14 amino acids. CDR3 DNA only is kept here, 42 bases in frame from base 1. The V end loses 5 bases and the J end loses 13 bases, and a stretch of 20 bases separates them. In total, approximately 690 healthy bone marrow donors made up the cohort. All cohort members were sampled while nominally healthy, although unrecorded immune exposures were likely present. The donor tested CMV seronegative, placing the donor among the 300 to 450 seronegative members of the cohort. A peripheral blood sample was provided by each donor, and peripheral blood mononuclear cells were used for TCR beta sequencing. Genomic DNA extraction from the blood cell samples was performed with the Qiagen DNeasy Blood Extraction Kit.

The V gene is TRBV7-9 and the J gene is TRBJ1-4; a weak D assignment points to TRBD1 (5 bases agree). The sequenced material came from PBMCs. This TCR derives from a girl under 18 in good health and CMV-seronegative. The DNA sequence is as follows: TGTGCCAGCAGCAAAGATCGCGGGGCGCCAGGACTGTTTTTT. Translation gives CASSKDRGAPGLFF. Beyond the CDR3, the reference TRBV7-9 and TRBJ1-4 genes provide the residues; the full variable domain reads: DTGVSQNPRHKITKRGQNVTFRCDPISEHNRLYWYRQTLGQGPEFLTYFQNEAQLEKSRLLSDRFSAERPKGSFSTLEIQRTEQGDSAMYLCASSKDRGAPGLFFGSGTQLSVL.